This T cell receptor (beta chain) was identified in a study of cytomegalovirus exposure and HLA in healthy donors. 60 Vbeta and 13 Jbeta primers were used in PCR. Libraries were prepared by immunoSEQ multiplex PCR; TCRdb keeps only in-frame clonotypes and omits some of them. The sample has about 220,000 clones, 82% seen once. After removal of 9 bases from V and 2 bases from J, the junction contained 9 bases not matched to a gene. The CDR3 runs 15 residues. Germline-derived CDR1 and CDR2 are LGHNA and YNFKEQ. The chain joins TRBV4-2 to TRBJ2-1, with 8 bases aligning to TRBD2. This TCR came from a man in his forties or fifties in good health and CMV-seropositive. The sequenced material came from PBMCs. CDR3 coding DNA: TGTGCCAGTACTCGTAGCGGGACGACCTACAATGAGCAGTTCTTC. Translation: CASTRSGTTYNEQFF.